Sequencing of this T cell receptor beta chain was carried out in a study of blood T cells in healthy people across ages. CDR1 is SGHRS, CDR2 YFSETQ, per germline. This CDR3 is 15 amino acids long. Primers used in a second PCR of about 6 to 12 cycles were a sample-barcoded 5' primer and a J-beta primer mix. MiXCR, applied by TCRdb to the 5' RACE reads, yields one record per CDR3 protein. This sample carries around 1,000,000 distinct CDR3 sequences, around 25% of them seen once, and the ten largest clones take about 0.72%. As concerns this clonotype: No antigen is known for it. At one end the junction does not follow the germline gene, possibly because of a read error.

Study-wide points: Strong correlation linked observed beta diversity and percent naive T cells. A greater number of naive CD4+ cells and higher diversity distinguished long-lived donors from aged donors.

At least 5.5 micrograms of total RNA were extracted per sample. This sample also appeared in a second study, on T cells of mothers and their children. In that study: A primer called M1S, used in the second PCR, added sample barcodes and 2-4 random nucleotides.

The source of this sequence is a girl aged 2 to 10 in good health. The material sequenced was blood. V and J are TRBV5-1 and TRBJ1-1; D might be TRBD1 (5 bases). This CDR3 is CASAYPGRENTEAFF. CDR3 DNA: TGCGCCAGCGCATATCCGGGACGGGAGAACACTGAGGCTTTCTTT.